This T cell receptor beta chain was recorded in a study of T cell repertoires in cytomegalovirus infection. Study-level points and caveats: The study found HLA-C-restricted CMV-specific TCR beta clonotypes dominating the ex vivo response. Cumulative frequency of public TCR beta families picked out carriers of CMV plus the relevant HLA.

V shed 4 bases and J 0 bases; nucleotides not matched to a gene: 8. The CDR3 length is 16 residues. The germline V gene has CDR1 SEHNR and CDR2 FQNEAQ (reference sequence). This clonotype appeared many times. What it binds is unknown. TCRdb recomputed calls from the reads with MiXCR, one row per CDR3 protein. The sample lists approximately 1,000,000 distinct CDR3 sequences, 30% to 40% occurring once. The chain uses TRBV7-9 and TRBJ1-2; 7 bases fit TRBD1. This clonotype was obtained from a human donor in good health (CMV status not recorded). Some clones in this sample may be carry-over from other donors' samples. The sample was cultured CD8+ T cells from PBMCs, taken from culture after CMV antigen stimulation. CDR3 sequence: CASSSTGVEANYGYTF. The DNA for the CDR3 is TGTGCCAGCAGCTCCACAGGGGTCGAAGCTAACTATGGCTACACCTTC.